This T cell receptor (beta chain) was captured in a study of T-cell reconstitution after alpha-beta-depleted transplantation in children. Study-wide findings and caveats: Newly generated T cells supplied most T-cell counts and diversity one year post-transplant. The study reportedly traced alpha-beta T cells about two months after transplant to several hundred expanded graft clones. Diversity of TCRbeta at day 60 was high in some patients, arising from surviving recipient T cells and thymic progenitors.

TCRbeta library construction was performed incorporating unique molecular identifiers. From the PCR reads, TCRdb called clonotypes with MiXCR, one entry per CDR3 protein. Altogether about 490,000 distinct CDR3 sequences are present, 8% to 11% being singletons, with the ten largest covering roughly 2.1%. Germline V CDR1 and CDR2: LNHDA, SQIVND (reference sequence). This CDR3 spans 14 amino acids. Note on this clonotype: Its antigen is currently unknown. Relative to the germline gene, one junction end is altered; a read error may explain this.

The V call is TRBV19, the J call TRBJ2-1; 7 bases are a match to TRBD2. The material was PBMCs, obtained before TCRalphabeta/CD19-depleted stem cell transplant. The clonotype originates from a child aged 2-9 years with inherited bone marrow failure, due to receive a stem cell transplant. Here the CDR3 DNA reads TGTGCCAGTAGTAGGTGGGAGGGTGGCAATGAGCAGTCCTTC. Amino acids: CASSRWEGGNEQSF.